What follows are 31 T cell receptor beta chains derived from one specimen sequenced in a study of T-cell memory formation after mild COVID-19. TCRdb itself ran the 5' RACE reads through MiXCR, one entry per CDR3 protein. This sample has fewer than 250,000 distinct CDR3 sequences, with around 25% found just once. Input material: PBMCs or a T cell subset sorted from them (not recorded which). Every receptor here comes from an adult woman who had mild COVID-19 (a few samples of this study predate the infection). Cell type and time point are not known.

This clonotype was counted ten times or more. The V call is TRBV5-1, the J call TRBJ2-5; D is uncertain. Looked up from germline, CDR1 is SGHRS and CDR2 is YFSETQ. Trimming took 0 bases from V and 0 from J, leaving 6 bases between them. CDR3 length: 14 amino acids. The CDR3 sequence is CASSLVGNQETQYF. For the CDR3, the DNA is TGCGCCAGCAGCTTGGTGGGGAACCAAGAGACCCAGTACTTC.

V gene TRBV7-3 combines with J gene TRBJ2-3; 11 bases align to TRBD2. From germline, CDR1 is SGHTA and CDR2 FQGTGA. The CDR3 is 19 residues long. Germline trimming cut 5 bases from V and 0 bases from J; bases unmatched to any gene: 13. The CDR3: CASSVPTSGALDSTDTQYF. As DNA, the CDR3 is TGTGCCAGCAGCGTTCCGACTAGCGGGGCCTTGGATAGCACAGATACGCAGTATTTT.

The J gene is TRBJ2-2, the V gene TRBV4-2, with 10 nucleotides matching TRBD2. Per germline, CDR1 LGHNA and CDR2 YNFKEQ. The CDR3 runs to 14 residues. V lost 0 bases, J lost 15 bases, and 7 bases stayed unmatched. The CDR3 DNA reads TGTGCCAGCAGCCAAGAAGGAGCGGGAGGGCGGGTGTTTTTT. Its protein product is CASSQEGAGGRVFF.

About this clonotype: The junction departs from germline at one end; a sequencing error may be responsible. The chain joins TRBV7-3 to TRBJ2-3; the match to TRBD2 covers 7 bases. The length of the CDR3 is 14 residues. Germline values: CDR1 SGHTA, CDR2 FQGTGA. CDR3 bases: TGTGCCAGCAGCCTAACTAGCGCCACAGATACGCAGTATTTT. Protein: CASSLTSATDTQYF.

This clonotype came up many times. CDR3 residues: CASSPGLGGETQYF. The DNA of the CDR3 is TGCGCCAGCAGCCCGGGGTTAGGCGGGGAGACCCAGTACTTC. V usage is TRBV5-1 and J usage is TRBJ2-5; a weak D match, TRBD2 (5 bases). The germline V gene has CDR1 SGHRS and CDR2 YFSETQ. The V gene lost 4 bases and the J gene lost 5 bases, with 15 bases spanning the gap. This CDR3 is 14 amino acids long.

This clonotype was picked up a small number of times. The rearrangement links TRBV5-4 to TRBJ2-5; D is perhaps TRBD2 (6 bases). Trimming took 4 bases from V and 1 from J, leaving 14 bases between them. CDR1 and CDR2 from the germline V gene are SGHNT and YYREEE (reference sequence). The length of the CDR3 is 15 residues. The CDR3 is CASSGGLLPQETQYF. CDR3 nucleotides: TGTGCCAGCAGCGGAGGGCTCCTCCCCCAAGAGACCCAGTACTTC. Full variable domain (remainder filled in from reference TRBV5-4 and TRBJ2-5): ETGVTQSPTHLIKTRGQQVTLRCSSQSGHNTVSWYQQALGQGPQFIFQYYREEENGRGNFPPRFSGLQFPNYSSELNVNALELDDSALYLCASSGGLLPQETQYFGPGTRLLVL.

The CDR3 loop is CASSSRTGSTDTQYF. Written as DNA, the CDR3 is TGTGCCAGCTCTTCTCGGACAGGGAGCACAGATACGCAGTATTTT. The J gene is TRBJ2-3, the V gene TRBV18; 8 positions match TRBD1. The CDR3 spans 15 residues. Trimming took 6 bases from V and 0 from J; bases not matched to a gene: 5. Germline V lookup: CDR1 KGHSH, CDR2 LQKENI.

V usage is TRBV6-2 or TRBV6-3 and J usage is TRBJ1-1; D call uncertain. The CDR3 extends over 19 amino acids. Germline CDR1 and CDR2: MNHEY and SVGEGT. Trimming removed 0 bases from V and 1 base from J, with 21 bases in between. The CDR3 region is CASSYSEGSERVWNTEAFF. The CDR3 DNA reads TGTGCCAGCAGTTACTCGGAGGGATCCGAGAGGGTTTGGAACACTGAAGCTTTCTTT.

The V gene is TRBV5-1, the J gene TRBJ2-7; 9 positions agree with TRBD2. The germline CDR1 and CDR2 sequences are SGHRS and YFSETQ. There are 14 residues in the CDR3. V lost 0 bases to trimming and J lost 4 bases; unmatched junction nucleotides: 2. CDR3 sequence: CASSLAGLAYEQYF. The CDR3 coding sequence is TGCGCCAGCAGCTTGGCGGGACTAGCTTACGAGCAGTACTTC.

This clonotype was detected a few times. The gene calls are TRBV4-1 and TRBJ2-1; 10 bases agree with TRBD2. The CDR3 length is 14 residues. CDR1 and CDR2 from the germline V gene are MGHRA and YSYEKL. J gave up 6 bases and V 3 bases, and 2 bases lay outside the gene matches. The CDR3 region has the DNA TGCGCCAGCAGCCAGGGACTAGCGCTCAATGAGCAGTTCTTC. Protein product: CASSQGLALNEQFF.

This clonotype occurred once. One end of the junction fails to match germline, which may point to a read error. The chain carries TRBV5-1 and TRBJ2-4, with D possibly matching TRBD2 (6 bases). Germline V CDR1 and CDR2: SGHRS, YFSETQ. The length of the CDR3 is 14 residues. As DNA, the CDR3 is TGCACCAGCAGCTTGGTGTCCAGGGAGGACATTCAGTACTTC. It is translated as CTSSLVSREDIQYF.

The rearrangement uses TRBV20-1 and TRBJ2-1; the D is unclear. This CDR3 has 15 amino acids. Per the germline V gene, CDR1 is DFQATT and CDR2 is SNEGSKA (reference sequence). V lost 0 bases to trimming and J lost 10 bases, with 19 bases between them. The CDR3 is CSARDSPLPTGEQFF. CDR3 in DNA: TGCAGTGCTAGAGATTCACCACTACCCACTGGGGAGCAGTTCTTC.

This clonotype was seen only a few times. The chain joins TRBV6-2 or TRBV6-3 to TRBJ2-7, with 13 bases identical to TRBD2. Germline assignment: CDR1 MNHEY and CDR2 SVGEGT. The CDR3 is made up of 16 amino acids. J was trimmed by 2 bases and V by 6 bases; bases with no gene match: 7. CDR3 protein: CASRVLGLAGTYEQYF. DNA of the CDR3: TGTGCCAGCAGGGTTCTGGGACTAGCGGGAACCTACGAGCAGTACTTC.

The chain is built from TRBV7-8 and TRBJ2-1; TRBD1 is a possible D gene (5 bases). Trimming removed 0 bases at V and 7 bases at J, with 16 bases between. The CDR3 contains 16 residues. Germline CDR1 SGHVS, CDR2 FQNEAQ. CDR3 sequence reads: CASSLARVGPRNEQFF. The CDR3 nucleotides read TGTGCCAGCAGCTTAGCCCGCGTGGGGCCTCGTAATGAGCAGTTCTTC. The variable domain in full, with the rest retrieved from reference TRBV7-8 and TRBJ2-1, is GAGVSQSPRYKVAKRGQDVALRCDPISGHVSLFWYQQALGQGPEFLTYFQNEAQLDKSGLPSDRFFAERPEGSVSTLKIQRTQQEDSAVYLCASSLARVGPRNEQFFGPGTRLTVL.

This clonotype has ten or more counts. The chain recombines TRBV2 with TRBJ2-1; 8 positions match TRBD1. CDR1 SNHLY and CDR2 FYNNEI come from the germline V gene. This CDR3 spans 15 amino acids. Trimming removed 6 bases from V and 3 bases from J; junction bases left unmatched: 7. The CDR3, as DNA: TGTGCCAGCAGCTTTGGACAGGGCCTCTACAATGAGCAGTTCTTC. This sequence encodes CASSFGQGLYNEQFF.

V usage is TRBV29-1 and J usage is TRBJ1-2, with D possibly matching TRBD1 (5 bases). In germline, CDR1 is SQVTM, CDR2 ANQGSEA. Between the trimmed V and J ends, which lost 1 base and 9 bases, there was a span of 15 bases. This CDR3 has 13 amino acids. In DNA form, the CDR3 reads TGCAGCGTTGAAGGGTTGACAGTCGGGAGCTACACCTTC. Amino acid sequence: CSVEGLTVGSYTF.

The chain uses TRBV7-2 and TRBJ1-1, with 9 bases identical to TRBD1. The V and J ends lost 2 bases and 5 bases, in that order; junction bases with no gene match: 9. This CDR3 contains 16 residues. Germline lookup yields CDR1 SGHTA and CDR2 FQGNSA. CDR3 sequence (DNA): TGTGCCAGCAGCTTATGGTCCTCGGGACAGGGAACTGAAGCTTTCTTT. Translated, it gives CASSLWSSGQGTEAFF. Full variable domain (remainder filled in from reference TRBV7-2 and TRBJ1-1): GAGVSQSPSNKVTEKGKDVELRCDPISGHTALYWYRQSLGQGLEFLIYFQGNSAPDKSGLPSDRFSAERTGGSVSTLTIQRTQQEDSAVYLCASSLWSSGQGTEAFFGQGTRLTVV.

The table lists this clonotype with a few counts. The chain employs TRBV9 and TRBJ2-7; D not resolved. Trimming took 3 bases from V and 5 from J, leaving 15 bases between them. CDR1 and CDR2 from the germline V gene are SGDLS and YYNGEE. CDR3 length: 14 amino acids. The CDR3 sequence is CASSAQVGNDEQYF. The CDR3 DNA reads TGTGCCAGCAGCGCCCAGGTGGGGAACGACGAGCAGTACTTC.

The chain employs TRBV5-1 and TRBJ2-2; the match to TRBD1 covers 8 bases. V shed 6 bases and J 4 bases; nucleotides not matched to a gene: 5. This CDR3 region has 14 residues. The germline V gene encodes CDR1 SGHRS and CDR2 YFSETQ. As DNA, the CDR3 is TGCGCCAGCAACCAGGACAGGGCCACCGGGGAGCTGTTTTTT. Its protein product is CASNQDRATGELFF.

This clonotype occurred once. The chain couples TRBV4-1 to TRBJ2-3, with D unresolved. CDR3 length equals 14 residues. CDR1 and CDR2 from the germline V gene are MGHRA and YSYEKL. V was pared by 0 bases and J by 2 bases, with 6 bases between. The DNA of the CDR3 is TGCGCCAGCAGCCAAGATAGCTTCACAGATACGCAGTATTTT. Protein product: CASSQDSFTDTQYF.

This chain links TRBV6-5 with TRBJ2-1; D ambiguous. The CDR3 covers 15 residues. V was pared by 3 bases and J by 0 bases, with 9 bases between. The germline V gene encodes CDR1 MNHEY and CDR2 SVGAGI. In nucleotides, the CDR3 is TGTGCCAGCAGTTATTGGGAAAGCTCCTACAATGAGCAGTTCTTC. Residues: CASSYWESSYNEQFF.

This clonotype was observed once. This sequence joins TRBV7-2 and TRBJ1-5, with D possibly TRBD1 on 5 matching bases. This CDR3 is 15 amino acids long. V lost 6 bases, J lost 2 bases, and 14 bases lay in between. Per the germline V gene, CDR1 is SGHTA and CDR2 is FQGNSA. CDR3 loop: CASREGEIGNQPQHF. In DNA form, the CDR3 reads TGTGCCAGCAGGGAAGGGGAAATTGGCAATCAGCCCCAGCATTTT.

There are a few counts of this clonotype. The J gene is TRBJ2-7, the V gene TRBV30; 8 bases map to TRBD2. The CDR3 runs 14 residues. Losses at the gene ends were 5 bases for V and 2 bases for J; bases not matched to a gene: 8. CDR1 and CDR2 from the germline V gene are GTSNPN and SVGIG (reference sequence). Here the CDR3 DNA reads TGTGCCTGGGGTACCGGGAGGGCTCCCTACGAGCAGTACTTC. It encodes CAWGTGRAPYEQYF.

V gene TRBV30 combines with J gene TRBJ2-7; 8 nucleotides agree with TRBD2. The V gene end was trimmed by 3 bases and the J gene end by 2 bases; junction bases not matched to a gene: 9. In germline, CDR1 is GTSNPN, CDR2 SVGIG (reference sequence). This CDR3 contains 15 residues. The CDR3 loop reads CAWRSPSGSPYEQYF. CDR3 DNA: TGTGCCTGGAGGTCCCCCAGCGGGAGCCCCTACGAGCAGTACTTC.

This sequence joins TRBV9 and TRBJ2-7; weak D call: TRBD2 (5 bases). Trimming stripped 4 bases from V and 4 bases from J, with 21 bases between. Germline V gene data show CDR1 as SGDLS and CDR2 as YYNGEE. This CDR3 region has 16 residues. This chain's CDR3 is CASSPPSGESAYEQYF. CDR3 nucleotides: TGTGCCAGCAGCCCACCGAGCGGAGAGAGCGCGTACGAGCAGTACTTC. Combining the CDR3 with reference TRBV9 and TRBJ2-7 gives the whole variable domain DSGVTQTPKHLITATGQRVTLRCSPRSGDLSVYWYQQSLDQGLQFLIQYYNGEERAKGNILERFSAQQFPDLHSELNLSSLELGDSALYFCASSPPSGESAYEQYFGPGTRLTVT.

This clonotype was recorded a few times. The chain couples TRBV20-1 to TRBJ2-5, with unresolved D. V was pared by 0 bases and J by 5 bases, with 10 bases between. The CDR3 totals 13 residues. Per germline, CDR1 DFQATT and CDR2 SNEGSKA (reference sequence). CDR3 DNA: TGCAGTGCTAGAGATAGTGATGAGGAGACCCAGTACTTC. Translation gives CSARDSDEETQYF.

The chain combines TRBV11-2 with TRBJ2-5; 8 nucleotides agree with TRBD1. CDR1 and CDR2 from the germline V gene are SGHAT and FQNNGV. The CDR3 length is 18 residues. V was clipped by 2 bases and J by 5 bases; unmatched bases: 16. Here the CDR3 DNA reads TGTGCCAGCAGCTTAAGTCCCGCAGGGGGCATGAAGTGGGAGACCCAGTACTTC. This translates into CASSLSPAGGMKWETQYF.

CDR3 loop: CASSPTGANTEAFF. In DNA form, the CDR3 reads TGTGCCAGCAGCCCCACGGGGGCCAACACTGAAGCTTTCTTT. The chain combines TRBV7-9 with TRBJ1-1; D is possibly TRBD1 (6 bases). V lost 5 bases and J lost 2, with 12 bases in between. Germline CDR1 and CDR2: SEHNR and FQNEAQ (reference sequence). The CDR3 is 14 residues long. Supplemented by reference TRBV7-9 and TRBJ1-1, the full variable domain reads DTGVSQNPRHKITKRGQNVTFRCDPISEHNRLYWYRQTLGQGPEFLTYFQNEAQLEKSRLLSDRFSAERPKGSFSTLEIQRTEQGDSAMYLCASSPTGANTEAFFGQGTRLTVV.

This clonotype was counted a few times. The chain uses TRBV4-2 and TRBJ1-1; unclear D gene. Trimming took off 1 base at V and 0 bases at J, with 3 bases between the two ends. Germline V lookup: CDR1 LGHNA, CDR2 YNFKEQ. This CDR3 contains 13 residues. CDR3 region: CASSQAMNTEAFF. CDR3 in DNA: TGTGCCAGCAGCCAAGCCATGAACACTGAAGCTTTCTTT.

V and J are TRBV12-1 and TRBJ2-3; TRBD2 is the table's D call, not checked against the DNA. TRBV12-1 counts as a pseudogene. The CDR3 runs 19 residues. The CDR3, as DNA: TGTGCCAGCAGCTCCACCCTAGCGGGGGGTTCGACTAGCACAGATACGCAGTATTTT. Translated: CASSSTLAGGSTSTDTQYF.

V is TRBV19 and J is TRBJ2-5; tentatively, D is TRBD2 (5 bases). This CDR3 is built from 12 residues. CDR1 is LNHDA, CDR2 SQIVND, per germline (reference sequence). V shed 7 bases and J shed 2 bases, with 8 bases lying between them. In nucleotides, the CDR3 is TGTGCCAGTAACGGAGGTCAAGAGACCCAGTACTTC. Translating it yields CASNGGQETQYF.